Here is one T cell receptor (beta chain) with its context. Treatment of the sample: oral pan-JAK inhibitor, 5-10 mg twice daily. Trimming left V 1 base short and J 3 bases short, with 18 bases between. Germline V lookup: CDR1 SGHDN, CDR2 FVKESK. CDR3 length: 17 residues. The entry originates in a study of CD8+ T cells in alopecia areata. The sequencing template was cDNA reverse transcribed from extracted RNA. Generated by immunoSEQ multiplex PCR, the TCRdb table keeps only in-frame clones and is missing some. Counted here are 180,000 or so clones, roughly half occurring once; the ten biggest clones make up roughly 9.1%.

The chain recombines TRBV14 with TRBJ1-1; D is undetermined. The specimen was CD8+ T cells sorted from blood, collected at week 52, from a patient treated with tofacitinib. This receptor was obtained from a human donor with alopecia areata. The chain's CDR3 is CASSQVSSWSRDTEAFF. CDR3 nucleotide sequence: TGTGCCAGCAGCCAAGTTTCTTCTTGGTCTCGGGACACTGAAGCTTTCTTT.